These T cell receptor beta chains were read from a single sample in a study of technical replicates of blood from a handful of donors. This table comes from immunoSEQ multiplex PCR, and its TCRdb copy is limited to in-frame clones, with some not included. The sample has some 70,000 clones, more than 75% seen once; the top ten hold under 6%. Sample: PBMCs. The receptors come from a human donor in good health. Some clones in this sample may be carry-over from other donors' samples. The CDR3 runs from the conserved cysteine through the conserved F or W. The D gene is left open where the match is weak. Expanded clones get a size class; other rows say once, few or many, or leave the size out.

few NA TRBJ2-5 TRBV4-3 TGCGCCAGCAGCCAAGACTGGCCAGTTAGCGAGACCCAGTACTTC CASSQDWPVSETQYF
NA TRBD2 TRBJ2-3 TRBV5-6 TGTGCCAGCAGCTTGGTAACCGGGACTAGCGGGAGGGCCCCAGATACGCAGTATTTT CASSLVTGTSGRAPDTQYF
NA TRBD2 TRBJ2-5 TRBV28 TGTGCCAGCAGTTTTACCCCGAGCGGGGGGGCCGGGGAGACCCAGTACTTC CASSFTPSGGAGETQYF
NA NA TRBJ1-2 TRBV5-6 TGTGCCAGCAGCTCCATAGGGGTAGATCAAGGCTACACCTTC CASSSIGVDQGYTF
few NA TRBJ1-2 TRBV29-1 TGCAGCGTTGACCTGGGCCTTTATGGCTACACCTTC CSVDLGLYGYTF
NA TRBD2 TRBJ2-7 TRBV7-9 TGTGCCAGCAGCCCTCCTATAGCGGGAGGGCATAACGAGCAGTACTTC CASSPPIAGGHNEQYF
NA NA TRBJ2-3 TRBV10-3 TGTGCCATCAGTGAGTCGAGGGCTCCGGGTACAGATACGCAGTATTTT CAISESRAPGTDTQYF
once NA TRBJ1-2 TRBV5-1 TGCGCCAGCAGCCAGGAAGCAGGCCCAGGGGGCTACACCTTC CASSQEAGPGGYTF
NA NA TRBJ2-7 TRBV19 TGTGCCAGTAGTCAATCGGGACTCAGAGCCTACGAGCAGTACTTC CASSQSGLRAYEQYF
NA TRBD2 TRBJ2-5 TRBV7-3 TGTGCCAGTACTAGCGGGGGGGAGAAAGAGACCCAGTACTTC CASTSGGEKETQYF
NA TRBD2 TRBJ2-1 TRBV29-1 TGCAGCGTTGTACTAGCGGGAGCCAATGAGCAGTTCTTC CSVVLAGANEQFF
NA TRBD1 TRBJ2-5 TRBV5-1 TGCGCCAGCAGTCCGACAGGGGTTAGGGAGACCCAGTACTTC CASSPTGVRETQYF
NA NA TRBJ2-7 TRBV27 TGTGCCAGCAGCCGCAACTCCCAGGGTTTTTACGAGCAGTACTTC CASSRNSQGFYEQYF
NA NA TRBJ2-3 TRBV5-5 TGTGCCAGCAGCTTGAGGGGGAGTAACGCCGATACGCAGTATTTT CASSLRGSNADTQYF
NA NA TRBJ1-5 TRBV5-3 TGTGCCAGAAGCGGTAGGATAGGGAGATCCCAGCATTTT CARSGRIGRSQHF
NA TRBD2 TRBJ2-7 TRBV5-1 TGCGCCAGCAGCCCCTTCGGAAGCGGGAACTTAGCCTACGAGCAGTACTTC CASSPFGSGNLAYEQYF
NA TRBD2 TRBJ2-7 TRBV4-2 TGTGCCAGCAGCCAATGGACTAGCGGGAGCTACGAGCAGTACTTC CASSQWTSGSYEQYF